This TCR beta chain appears in the sequencing data of a study of T cell responses to AZD1222 COVID-19 vaccine. This CDR3 has 12 residues. V dropped 8 bases and J dropped 4 bases, with 12 bases sitting between them. CDR1 GTSNPN and CDR2 SVGIG come from the germline V gene (reference sequence). Produced via immunoSEQ multiplex PCR; TCRdb's table is partial and in-frame only. The sample carries over 70,000 clones, 60% to 85% recorded once. Findings of the study overall: It was only five to seven AZD1222 recipients who were seropositive at baseline. Possibly, clonal diversity was underestimated; donors were largely white British and included more females.

On this clone: What it binds is not known.

The chain joins TRBV30 to TRBJ1-3, with D uncertain. The input for sequencing was peripheral blood, taken 28 days after the second dose of the MenACWY control vaccine. This TCR was sampled from an adult who received the MenACWY meningococcal vaccine as a control. The CDR3 sequence: CALRTGGNTIYF. CDR3 sequence (DNA): TGTGCCCTTAGGACGGGAGGAAACACCATATATTTT.